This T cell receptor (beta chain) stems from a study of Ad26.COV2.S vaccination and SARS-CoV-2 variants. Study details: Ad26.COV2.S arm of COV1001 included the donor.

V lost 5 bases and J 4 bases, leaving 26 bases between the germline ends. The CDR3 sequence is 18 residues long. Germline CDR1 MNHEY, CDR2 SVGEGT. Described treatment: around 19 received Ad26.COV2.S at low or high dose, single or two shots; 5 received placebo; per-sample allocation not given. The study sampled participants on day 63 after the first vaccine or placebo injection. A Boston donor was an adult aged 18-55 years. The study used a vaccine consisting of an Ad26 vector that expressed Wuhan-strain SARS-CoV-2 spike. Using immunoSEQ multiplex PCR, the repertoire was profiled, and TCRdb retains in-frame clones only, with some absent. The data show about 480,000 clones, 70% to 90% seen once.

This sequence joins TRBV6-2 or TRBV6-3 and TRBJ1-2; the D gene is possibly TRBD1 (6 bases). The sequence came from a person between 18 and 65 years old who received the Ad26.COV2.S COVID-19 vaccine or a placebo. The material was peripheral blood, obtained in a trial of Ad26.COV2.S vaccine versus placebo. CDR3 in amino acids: CASSARGAGISPPYGYTF. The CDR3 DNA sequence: TGTGCCAGCAGTGCGAGGGGGGCCGGGATCAGCCCTCCCTATGGCTACACCTTC.